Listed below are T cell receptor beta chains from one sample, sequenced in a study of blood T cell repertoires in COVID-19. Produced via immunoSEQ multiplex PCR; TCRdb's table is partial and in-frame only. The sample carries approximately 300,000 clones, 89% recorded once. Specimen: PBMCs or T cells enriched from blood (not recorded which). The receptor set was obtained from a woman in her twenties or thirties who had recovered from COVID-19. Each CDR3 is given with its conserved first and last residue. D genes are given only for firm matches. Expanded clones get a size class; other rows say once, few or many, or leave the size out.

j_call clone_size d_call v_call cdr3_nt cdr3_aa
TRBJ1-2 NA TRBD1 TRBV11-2 TGTGCCAGCAGCTCTACAGGGGACGGCTACACCTTC CASSSTGDGYTF
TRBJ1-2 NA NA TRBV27 TGTGCCAGCAGTTTAACTATAGGTCTAGACTATGGCTACACCTTC CASSLTIGLDYGYTF
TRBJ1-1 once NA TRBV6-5 TGTGCCAGCAGTACCTCGAGGGTGGCTTTCTTT CASSTSRVAFF
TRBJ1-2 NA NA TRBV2 TGTGCCAGCAGGAGCCGGGACACTCGTGGCTACACCTTC CASRSRDTRGYTF
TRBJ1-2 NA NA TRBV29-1 TGCAGCGTTGAAGATTCAGGGTATCGTGGCTACACCTTC CSVEDSGYRGYTF
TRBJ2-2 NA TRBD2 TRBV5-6 TGTGCCAGCAGCTTCGGACTAGCGGCCCTCGCGAACACCGGGGAGCTGTTTTTT CASSFGLAALANTGELFF
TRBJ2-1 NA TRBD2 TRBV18 TGTGCCAGCTCACCACTAGCGGGAGGCTCGAATGAGCAGTTCTTC CASSPLAGGSNEQFF
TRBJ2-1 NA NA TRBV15 TGTGCCACCAGCAGAGCTAGTATCTATGAGCAGTTCTTC CATSRASIYEQFF
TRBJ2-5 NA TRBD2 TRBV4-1 TGCGCCAGCAGCAGGACTAGCGGCCCATACCAAGAGACCCAGTACTTC CASSRTSGPYQETQYF
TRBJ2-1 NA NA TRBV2 TGTGCCAGCATACAAAATGAGCAGTTCTTC CASIQNEQFF
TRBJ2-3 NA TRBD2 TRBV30 TGTGCCTACCGGGGAGCGGGAGGCACCACAGATACGCAGTATTTT CAYRGAGGTTDTQYF
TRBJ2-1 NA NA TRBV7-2 TGTGCCAGCAGCTTAAAGCGGGACAATGAGCAGTTCTTC CASSLKRDNEQFF
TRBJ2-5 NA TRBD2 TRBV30 TGTGCCTGGAGTCGGCGGACTAGCGTGTCAGGGGAGACCCAGTACTTC CAWSRRTSVSGETQYF
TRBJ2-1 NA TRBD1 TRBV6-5 TGTGCCACAAGAACAGGGGGCTCTTACAATGAGCAGTTCTTC CATRTGGSYNEQFF
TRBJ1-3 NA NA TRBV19 TGTGCCAGTAGGAGCCGGGACTTCTCTGGAAACACCATATATTTT CASRSRDFSGNTIYF
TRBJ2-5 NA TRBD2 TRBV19 TGTGCCAGTAGTAGCCCGGGACTAGGGCACCAAGAGACCCAGTACTTC CASSSPGLGHQETQYF
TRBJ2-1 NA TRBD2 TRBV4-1 TGCGCCAGCAGCCCGGGACTAGGGAACAATGAGCAGTTCTTC CASSPGLGNNEQFF
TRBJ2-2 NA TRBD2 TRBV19 TGTGCCAGTAGTATAGATCTATCGACTAGCGGGATGATAACCGGGGAGCTGTTTTTT CASSIDLSTSGMITGELFF
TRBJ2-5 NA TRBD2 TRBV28 TGTGCCAGCAGTTTATTTACGGCGGGGAGGGACTTC CASSLFTAGRDF
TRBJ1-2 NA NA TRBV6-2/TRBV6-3 TGTGCCAGCAGTTACCCCCGGGGGTTCGACTATGGCTACACCTTC CASSYPRGFDYGYTF
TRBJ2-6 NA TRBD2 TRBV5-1 TGCGCCAGCAGCCGGACTAGCGGGAGACACTCTGGGGCCAACGTCCTGACTTTC CASSRTSGRHSGANVLTF
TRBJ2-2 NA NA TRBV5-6 TGTGCCAGCAGCTTCGTCGGCAGGGGAACCGGGGAGCTGTTTTTT CASSFVGRGTGELFF
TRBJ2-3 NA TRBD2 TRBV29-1 TGCAGCGTTCTATTGCCGGGGACTAGCGGGAGGGCCCAGTATTTT CSVLLPGTSGRAQYF
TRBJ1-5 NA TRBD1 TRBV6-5 TGTGCCAGCAAGTTACAGGGGACGGCTAATCAGCCCCAGCATTTT CASKLQGTANQPQHF
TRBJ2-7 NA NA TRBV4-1 TGCGCCAGCAGCCAAGACACTAGGATCGAGCAGTACTTC CASSQDTRIEQYF
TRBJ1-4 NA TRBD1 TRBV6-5 TGTGCCAGCAGTTTGAGCGGACAGGGCAGTGAAAAACTGTTTTTT CASSLSGQGSEKLFF
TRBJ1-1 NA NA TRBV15 TGTGCCACGTCCAAGAACACTGAAGCTTTCTTT CATSKNTEAFF
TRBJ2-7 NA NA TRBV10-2 TGCGCCAGCACCCCGTCCCACGAGCAGTACTTC CASTPSHEQYF
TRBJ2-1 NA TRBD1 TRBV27 TGTGCCAGCACCCCAGGGGGCCTAGGCCCCTCTGAGCAGTTCTTC CASTPGGLGPSEQFF
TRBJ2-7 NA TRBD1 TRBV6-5 TGTGCCAGCAGAGTGGGACAGGGCTACGAGCAGTACTTC CASRVGQGYEQYF
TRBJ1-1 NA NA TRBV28 TGTGCCAGCAGTTCAGGGGTACTGAACACTGAAGCTTTCTTT CASSSGVLNTEAFF
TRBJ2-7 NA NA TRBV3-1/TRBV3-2 TGTGCCAGCAGCCAAGATATCTACGAGCAGTACTTC CASSQDIYEQYF
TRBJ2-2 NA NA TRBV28 TGTGCCGGCAGGGGGGCGAACTTGAACACCGGGGAGCTGTTTTTT CAGRGANLNTGELFF
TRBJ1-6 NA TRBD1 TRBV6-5 TGTGCCAGCAGTTATGGGACAGCCTATTATAATTCACCCCTCCACTTT CASSYGTAYYNSPLHF
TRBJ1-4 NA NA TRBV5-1 TGCGCCAGCAGCTTGGACAGGGATTACCGCTTCGAAAAACTGTTTTTT CASSLDRDYRFEKLFF
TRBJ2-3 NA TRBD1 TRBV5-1 TGCGCCAGCAGCTTGGCCGGGACAGGGGGCGGGGATACGCAGTATTTT CASSLAGTGGGDTQYF
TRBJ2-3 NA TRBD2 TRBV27 TGTGCCAGCAGTTTGGAGACCGGGACTAGCGGGAGGAGCACAGATACGCAGTATTTT CASSLETGTSGRSTDTQYF
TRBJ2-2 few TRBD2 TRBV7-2 TGTGCCAGCAGCCTAGGGAGGGCACCGACCGGGGAGCTGTTTTTT CASSLGRAPTGELFF